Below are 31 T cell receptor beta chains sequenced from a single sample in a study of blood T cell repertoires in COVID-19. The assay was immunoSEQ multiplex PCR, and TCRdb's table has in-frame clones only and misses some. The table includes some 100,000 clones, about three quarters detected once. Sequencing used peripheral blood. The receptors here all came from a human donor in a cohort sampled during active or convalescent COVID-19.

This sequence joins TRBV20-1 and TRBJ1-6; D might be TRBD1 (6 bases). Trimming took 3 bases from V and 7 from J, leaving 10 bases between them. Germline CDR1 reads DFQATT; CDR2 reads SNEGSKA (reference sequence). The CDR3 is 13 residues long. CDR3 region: CSASQGRNSPLHF. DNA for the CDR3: TGCAGTGCTAGTCAGGGGCGCAATTCACCCCTCCACTTT.

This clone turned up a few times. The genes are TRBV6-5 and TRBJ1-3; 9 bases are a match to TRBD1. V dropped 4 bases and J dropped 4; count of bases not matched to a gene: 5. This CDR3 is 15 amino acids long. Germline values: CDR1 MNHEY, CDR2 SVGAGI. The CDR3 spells CASSFDRGSGNTIYF. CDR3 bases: TGTGCCAGCAGTTTCGACAGGGGGTCCGGAAACACCATATATTTT.

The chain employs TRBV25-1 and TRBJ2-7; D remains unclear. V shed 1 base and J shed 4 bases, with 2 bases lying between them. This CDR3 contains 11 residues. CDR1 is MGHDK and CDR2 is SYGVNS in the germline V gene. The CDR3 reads CASSESYEQYF. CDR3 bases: TGTGCCAGCAGTGAATCGTACGAGCAGTACTTC.

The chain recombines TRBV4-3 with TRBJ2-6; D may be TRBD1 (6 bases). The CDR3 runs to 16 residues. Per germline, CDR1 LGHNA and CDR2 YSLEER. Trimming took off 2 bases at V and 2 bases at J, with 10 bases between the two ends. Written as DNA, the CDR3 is TGCGCCAGCAGCCAACACAGGGCCACTGGGGCCAACGTCCTGACTTTC. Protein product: CASSQHRATGANVLTF.

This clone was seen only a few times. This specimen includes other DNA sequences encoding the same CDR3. The CDR3 sequence: CASSSGAYEQYF. The CDR3 DNA reads as TGTGCCAGTTCCAGCGGGGCCTACGAGCAGTACTTC. J is TRBJ2-7 and V is TRBV12-3 or TRBV12-4; 7 positions match TRBD2. This CDR3 comprises 12 residues. V shed 9 bases and J 2 bases; nucleotides not matched to a gene: 4.

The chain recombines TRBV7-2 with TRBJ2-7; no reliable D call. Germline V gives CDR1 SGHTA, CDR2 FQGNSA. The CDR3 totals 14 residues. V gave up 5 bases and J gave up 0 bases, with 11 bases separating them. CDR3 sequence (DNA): TGTGCCAGCAGCCCCGAGCGCAGCTCCTACGAGCAGTACTTC. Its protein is CASSPERSSYEQYF.

Here the CDR3 reads CASSPIGGARNEQFF. Here the CDR3 DNA reads TGTGCCAGCAGCCCTATTGGGGGGGCGAGGAATGAGCAGTTCTTC. J is TRBJ2-1 and V is TRBV11-2; D might be TRBD2 (7 bases). Germline-derived CDR1 and CDR2 are SGHAT and FQNNGV. The CDR3 has 15 amino acids. With 5 bases removed from V and 7 bases from J, the gap between germline ends came to 18 bases.

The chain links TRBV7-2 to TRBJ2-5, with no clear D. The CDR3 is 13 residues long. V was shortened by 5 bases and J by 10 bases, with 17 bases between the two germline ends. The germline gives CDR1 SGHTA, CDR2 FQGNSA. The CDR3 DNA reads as TGTGCCAGCAGCCGATTCGGGTCTAGTGACCAGTACTTC. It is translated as CASSRFGSSDQYF. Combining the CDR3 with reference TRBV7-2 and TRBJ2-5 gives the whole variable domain GAGVSQSPSNKVTEKGKDVELRCDPISGHTALYWYRQSLGQGLEFLIYFQGNSAPDKSGLPSDRFSAERTGGSVSTLTIQRTQQEDSAVYLCASSRFGSSDQYFGPGTRLLVL.

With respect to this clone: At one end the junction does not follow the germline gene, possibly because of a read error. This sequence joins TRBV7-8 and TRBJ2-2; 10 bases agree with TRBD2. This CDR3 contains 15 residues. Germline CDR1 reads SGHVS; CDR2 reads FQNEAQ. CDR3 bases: TGTGCCAGCAATTTGGGACTAGCGAAGACCGGGGAGCTGTTTTTT. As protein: CASNLGLAKTGELFF.

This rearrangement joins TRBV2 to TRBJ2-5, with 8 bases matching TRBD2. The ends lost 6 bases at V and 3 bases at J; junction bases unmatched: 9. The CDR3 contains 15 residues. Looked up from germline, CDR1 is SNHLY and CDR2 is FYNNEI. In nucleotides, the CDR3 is TGTGCCAGCAGAACCCGACTAGCGAGGGAAGAGACCCAGTACTTC. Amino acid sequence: CASRTRLAREETQYF.

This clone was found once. Here the CDR3 reads CATTGGASGGYTF. CDR3 bases: TGTGCCACCACAGGGGGCGCGTCGGGGGGCTACACCTTC. The genes are TRBV10-3 and TRBJ1-2; 9 nucleotides line up with TRBD1. Germline CDR1 ENHRY, CDR2 SYGVKD. The CDR3 consists of 13 residues. The ends lost 10 bases at V and 8 bases at J; junction bases unmatched: 11.

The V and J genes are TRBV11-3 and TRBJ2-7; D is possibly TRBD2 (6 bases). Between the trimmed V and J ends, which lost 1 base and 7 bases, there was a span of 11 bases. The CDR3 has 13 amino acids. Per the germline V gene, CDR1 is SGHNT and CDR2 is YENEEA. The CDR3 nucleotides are TGTGCCAGCAGCTTAGCCGGGACTGGGGAGCAGTACTTC. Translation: CASSLAGTGEQYF.

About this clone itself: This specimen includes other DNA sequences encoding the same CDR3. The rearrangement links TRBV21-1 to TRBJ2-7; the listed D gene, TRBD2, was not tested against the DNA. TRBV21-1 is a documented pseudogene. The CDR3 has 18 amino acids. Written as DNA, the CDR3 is TGTGCCAGCAGCAATATAGGACTAGCGGGAGGACCCAATTGCGAACAGTACTTC. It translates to CASSNIGLAGGPNCEQYF.

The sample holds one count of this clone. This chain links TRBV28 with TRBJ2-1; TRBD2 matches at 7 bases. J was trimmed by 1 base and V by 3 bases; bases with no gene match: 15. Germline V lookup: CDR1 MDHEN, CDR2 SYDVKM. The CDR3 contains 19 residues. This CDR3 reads CASSLGRGERDESYNEQFF. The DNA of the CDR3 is TGTGCCAGCAGTTTGGGTAGGGGAGAGCGGGATGAGTCCTACAATGAGCAGTTCTTC. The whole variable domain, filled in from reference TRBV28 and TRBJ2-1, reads DVKVTQSSRYLVKRTGEKVFLECVQDMDHENMFWYRQDPGLGLRLIYFSYDVKMKEKGDIPEGYSVSREKKERFSLILESASTNQTSMYLCASSLGRGERDESYNEQFFGPGTRLTVL.

The CDR3 protein is CASSQPDRGRTEAFF. The CDR3 DNA follows: TGTGCCAGCAGCCAGCCGGACAGGGGGCGGACTGAAGCTTTCTTT. This rearrangement joins TRBV5-6 to TRBJ1-1; 11 bases are shared with TRBD1. The V gene end was trimmed by 4 bases and the J gene end by 5 bases; junction bases not matched to a gene: 7. The CDR3 sequence is 15 residues long. CDR1 is SGHDT and CDR2 is YYEEEE in the germline V gene.

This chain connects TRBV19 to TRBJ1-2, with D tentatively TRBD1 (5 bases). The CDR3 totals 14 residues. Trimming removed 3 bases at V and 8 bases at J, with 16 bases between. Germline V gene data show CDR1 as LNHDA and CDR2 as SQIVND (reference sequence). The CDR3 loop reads CASSMEGTPRGYTF. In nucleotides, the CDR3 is TGTGCCAGTAGTATGGAGGGGACCCCTCGGGGCTACACCTTC.

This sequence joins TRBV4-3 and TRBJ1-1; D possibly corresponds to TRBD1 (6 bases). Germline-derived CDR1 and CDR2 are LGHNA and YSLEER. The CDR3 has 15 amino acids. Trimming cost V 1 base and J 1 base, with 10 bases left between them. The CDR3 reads CASSQGGHPNTEAFF. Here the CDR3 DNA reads TGCGCCAGCAGCCAAGGGGGACACCCGAACACTGAAGCTTTCTTT.

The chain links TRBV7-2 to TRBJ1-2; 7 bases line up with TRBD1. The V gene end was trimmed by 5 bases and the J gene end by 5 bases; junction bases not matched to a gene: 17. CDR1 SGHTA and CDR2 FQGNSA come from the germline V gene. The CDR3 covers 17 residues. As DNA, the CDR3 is TGTGCCAGCAGCCTCATGGGACAGTCCCAATCCCCTTATGGCTACACCTTC. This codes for CASSLMGQSQSPYGYTF. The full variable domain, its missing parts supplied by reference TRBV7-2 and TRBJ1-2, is GAGVSQSPSNKVTEKGKDVELRCDPISGHTALYWYRQSLGQGLEFLIYFQGNSAPDKSGLPSDRFSAERTGGSVSTLTIQRTQQEDSAVYLCASSLMGQSQSPYGYTFGSGTRLTVV.

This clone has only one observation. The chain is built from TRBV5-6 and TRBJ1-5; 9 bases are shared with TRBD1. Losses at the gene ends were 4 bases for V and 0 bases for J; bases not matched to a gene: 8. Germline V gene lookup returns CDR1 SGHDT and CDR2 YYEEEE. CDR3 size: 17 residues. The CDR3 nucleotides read TGTGCCAGCAGCCCTTGGACAGGGGACCATAGCAATCAGCCCCAGCATTTT. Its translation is CASSPWTGDHSNQPQHF.

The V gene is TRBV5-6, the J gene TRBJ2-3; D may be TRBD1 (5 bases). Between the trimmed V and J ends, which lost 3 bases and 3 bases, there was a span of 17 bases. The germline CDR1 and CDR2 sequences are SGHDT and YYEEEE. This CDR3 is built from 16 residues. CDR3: CASSYSKGLRTDTQYF. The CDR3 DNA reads TGTGCCAGCAGCTACAGTAAGGGGCTGCGGACAGATACGCAGTATTTT.

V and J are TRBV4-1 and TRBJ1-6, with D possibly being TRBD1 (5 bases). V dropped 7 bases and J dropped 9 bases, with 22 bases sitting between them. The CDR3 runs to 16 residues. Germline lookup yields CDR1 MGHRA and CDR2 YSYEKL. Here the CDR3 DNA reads TGCGCCAGCAACTTGGGGGGACTTGGAGGGCTTTCACCCCTCCACTTT. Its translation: CASNLGGLGGLSPLHF.

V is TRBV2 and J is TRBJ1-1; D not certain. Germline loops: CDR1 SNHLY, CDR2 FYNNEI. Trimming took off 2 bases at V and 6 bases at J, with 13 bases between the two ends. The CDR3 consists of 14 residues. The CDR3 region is CASSERRQSAEAFF. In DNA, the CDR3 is TGTGCCAGCAGTGAAAGGAGGCAGTCGGCTGAAGCTTTCTTT.

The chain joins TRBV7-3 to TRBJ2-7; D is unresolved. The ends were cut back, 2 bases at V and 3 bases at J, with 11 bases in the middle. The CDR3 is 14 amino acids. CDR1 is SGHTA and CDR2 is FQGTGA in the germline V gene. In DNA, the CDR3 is TGTGCCAGCAGCTTACGCCTAGTAAACTACGAGCAGTACTTC. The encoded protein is CASSLRLVNYEQYF. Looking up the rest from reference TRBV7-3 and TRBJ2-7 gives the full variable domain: GAGVSQTPSNKVTEKGKYVELRCDPISGHTALYWYRQSLGQGPEFLIYFQGTGAADDSGLPNDRFFAVRPEGSVSTLKIQRTERGDSAVYLCASSLRLVNYEQYFGPGTRLTVT.

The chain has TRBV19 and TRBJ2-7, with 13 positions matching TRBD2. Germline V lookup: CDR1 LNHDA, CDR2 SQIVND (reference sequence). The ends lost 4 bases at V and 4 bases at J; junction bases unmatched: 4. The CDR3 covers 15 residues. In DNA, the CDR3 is TGTGCCAGTAGTACAACTAGCGGGGGGGCGTACGAGCAGTACTTC. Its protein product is CASSTTSGGAYEQYF.

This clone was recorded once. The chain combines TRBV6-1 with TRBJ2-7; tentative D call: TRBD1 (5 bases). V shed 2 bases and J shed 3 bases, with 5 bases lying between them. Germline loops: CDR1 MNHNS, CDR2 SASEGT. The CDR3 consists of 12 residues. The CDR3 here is CASSEQGYEQYF. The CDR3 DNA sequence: TGTGCCAGCAGTGAACAGGGCTACGAGCAGTACTTC.

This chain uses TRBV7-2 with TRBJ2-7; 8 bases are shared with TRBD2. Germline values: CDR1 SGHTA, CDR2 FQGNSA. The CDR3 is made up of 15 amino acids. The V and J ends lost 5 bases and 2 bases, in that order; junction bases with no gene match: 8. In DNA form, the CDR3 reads TGTGCCAGCAGCCCCCAAGCGGGAGTCGCCTACGAGCAGTACTTC. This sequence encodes CASSPQAGVAYEQYF.

The CDR3 protein is CASSHPPETYEQYF. The CDR3 coding sequence is TGTGCCAGCAGCCACCCTCCGGAGACCTACGAGCAGTACTTC. The chain combines TRBV3-1 (or the pseudogene TRBV3-2) with TRBJ2-7; D uncertain. Germline assignment: CDR1 LGHDT and CDR2 YNNKEL (reference sequence). V dropped 3 bases and J dropped 2 bases, with 11 bases sitting between them. The CDR3 totals 14 residues.

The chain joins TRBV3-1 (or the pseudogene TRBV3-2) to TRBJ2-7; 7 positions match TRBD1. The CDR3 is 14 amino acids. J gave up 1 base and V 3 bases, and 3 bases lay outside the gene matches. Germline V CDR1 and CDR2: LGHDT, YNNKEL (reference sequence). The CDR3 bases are TGTGCCAGCAGCCACTGGGACAGATCCTACGAGCAGTACTTC. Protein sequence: CASSHWDRSYEQYF.

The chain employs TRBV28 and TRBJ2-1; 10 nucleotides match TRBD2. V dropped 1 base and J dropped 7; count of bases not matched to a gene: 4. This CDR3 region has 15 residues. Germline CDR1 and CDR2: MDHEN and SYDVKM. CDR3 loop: CASSLLAGGVNEQFF. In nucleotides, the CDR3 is TGTGCCAGCAGTTTATTAGCGGGGGGCGTAAATGAGCAGTTCTTC.

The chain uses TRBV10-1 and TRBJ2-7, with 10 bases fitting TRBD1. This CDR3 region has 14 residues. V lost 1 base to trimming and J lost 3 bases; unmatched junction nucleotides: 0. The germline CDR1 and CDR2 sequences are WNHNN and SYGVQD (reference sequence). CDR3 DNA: TGCGCCAGCAGTGAGTGGGACAGGGGCTACGAGCAGTACTTC. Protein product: CASSEWDRGYEQYF.

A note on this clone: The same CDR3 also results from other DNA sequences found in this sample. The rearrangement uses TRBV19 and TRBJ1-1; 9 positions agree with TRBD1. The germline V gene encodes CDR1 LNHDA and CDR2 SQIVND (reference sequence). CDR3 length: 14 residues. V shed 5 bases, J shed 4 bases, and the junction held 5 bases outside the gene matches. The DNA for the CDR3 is TGTGCCAGTAGTGTTACAGGGGGCAGCACTGAAGCTTTCTTT. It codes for CASSVTGGSTEAFF.